This T cell receptor (beta chain) was found in a study of blood T cell repertoires in COVID-19. Study background: Acute-phase and convalescent COVID-19 samples originated in the United States, Italy and Spain. PBMCs, B-cell-depleted T cells, or T cells were the source of the cDNA or gDNA that made up the material.

The germline V gene has CDR1 WNHNN and CDR2 SYGVQD (reference sequence). CDR3 length: 13 amino acids. V was clipped by 3 bases and J by 3 bases, with 8 bases between them. Clones were read by immunoSEQ multiplex PCR, and TCRdb kept only the in-frame ones, dropping some. The sample records about 180,000 clones, 75% to 90% being singletons. The chain combines TRBV10-1 with TRBJ1-1; D possibly corresponds to TRBD1 (6 bases). The sequencing input was PBMCs or T cells enriched from blood (not recorded which). The sequence came from a middle-aged man who had recovered from COVID-19. CDR3 nucleotides: TGCGCCAGCAGTGACCGACAGGACACTGAAGCTTTCTTT. The encoded protein is CASSDRQDTEAFF.